The source of this T cell receptor (beta chain) is a study of T cells after yellow fever vaccination. This clonotype was found many times. Using its own MiXCR run on the 5' RACE reads, TCRdb lists one record per CDR3 protein. The sample carries nearly 30,000 distinct CDR3 sequences, about 4.7% recorded once. CDR3 size: 14 residues. Germline V CDR1 and CDR2: SGHKS, YYEKEE (reference sequence). Trimming left V 1 base short and J 0 bases short, with 6 bases between. The rearrangement joins TRBV5-5 to TRBJ2-3; no reliable D call. The material sequenced was CD8+ T cells sorted from PBMCs, taken 10 days after the yellow fever booster vaccination. This receptor was obtained from a man aged 25-45 years who received the YFV17D yellow fever vaccine. The CDR3 nucleotides are TGTGCCAGCAGCTTGAGCATCAGCACAGATACGCAGTATTTT. It codes for CASSLSISTDTQYF.